The 27 T cell receptor beta chains below were found in one sample sequenced in a study of T cell changes during pregnancy in multiple sclerosis. Libraries were prepared by immunoSEQ multiplex PCR; TCRdb keeps only in-frame clonotypes and omits some of them. The repertoire includes 76,000 or so clones, 85% to 95% of them detected once, and about 0.69% sits in the top ten. The material was peripheral blood, obtained in the second trimester of pregnancy. These receptor sequences come from a female donor in good health, enrolled as a control in a pregnancy study.

The rearrangement uses TRBV6-5 and TRBJ1-2; possibly TRBD1 for D (6 bases). This CDR3 contains 13 residues. Trimming left V 6 bases short and J 4 bases short, with 12 bases between. Germline loops: CDR1 MNHEY, CDR2 SVGAGI. CDR3 sequence reads: CASRLQGTYGYTF. DNA of the CDR3: TGTGCCAGCAGGCTACAGGGAACCTATGGCTACACCTTC.

The V and J genes are TRBV5-4 and TRBJ1-1, with D possibly being TRBD1 (5 bases). The CDR3 sequence is 14 residues long. The germline gives CDR1 SGHNT, CDR2 YYREEE (reference sequence). The V end lost 4 bases, the J end lost 1 base, and 11 bases lay between the germline ends. In DNA, the CDR3 is TGTGCCAGCAGCGAGGACGACAGGAACACTGAAGCTTTCTTT. Protein sequence: CASSEDDRNTEAFF.

The J gene is TRBJ2-5, the V gene TRBV9; 11 bases are a match to TRBD2. Trimming at V came to 0 bases and at J to 4 bases, leaving 5 bases not matched to a gene. The CDR3 is made up of 16 amino acids. The germline CDR1 and CDR2 sequences are SGDLS and YYNGEE. The CDR3 is CASSVELAGVRETQYF. Written as DNA, the CDR3 is TGTGCCAGCAGCGTAGAACTAGCGGGGGTGAGAGAGACCCAGTACTTC.

This chain joins TRBV19 and TRBJ1-4, with 10 bases fitting TRBD1. Germline lookup yields CDR1 LNHDA and CDR2 SQIVND (reference sequence). This CDR3 is built from 16 residues. Trimming took 4 bases from V and 8 from J; bases not matched to a gene: 10. CDR3 in amino acids: CASSRTGGWSPEKLFF. For the CDR3, the DNA is TGTGCCAGTAGTAGGACAGGGGGTTGGAGTCCCGAAAAACTGTTTTTT.

The chain employs TRBV2 and TRBJ2-3; D is unresolved. The CDR3 extends over 12 amino acids. The ends were cut back, 6 bases at V and 4 bases at J, with 8 bases in the middle. Germline CDR1 reads SNHLY; CDR2 reads FYNNEI. Written as DNA, the CDR3 is TGTGCCAGCAGAATAGACTCAGATACGCAGTATTTT. Its protein is CASRIDSDTQYF.

V is TRBV7-8 and J is TRBJ1-1; D remains unclear. This CDR3 spans 11 amino acids. V shed 1 base and J shed 8 bases, with 5 bases lying between them. CDR1 is SGHVS, CDR2 FQNEAQ, per germline. The CDR3 protein is CASSLGREAFF. The CDR3 bases are TGTGCCAGCAGCTTAGGGAGGGAAGCTTTCTTT.

The chain recombines TRBV29-1 with TRBJ2-5, with 9 bases lining up with TRBD2. The end of the DNA aligns better with TRBJ2-7, so the J call may be wrong. Per the germline V gene, CDR1 is SQVTM and CDR2 is ANQGSEA. The CDR3 has 14 amino acids. The CDR3 nucleotides are TGCAGCGTTGGAGAAGCGGGGGGACCCTACGAGCAGTACTTC. Protein sequence: CSVGEAGGPYEQYF.

V gene TRBV4-3 combines with J gene TRBJ2-3; D is uncertain. The V gene lost 0 bases and the J gene lost 3 bases, with 10 bases spanning the gap. This CDR3 contains 15 residues. Germline lookup yields CDR1 LGHNA and CDR2 YSLEER. CDR3 sequence (DNA): TGCGCCAGCAGCCAAGATCCTAGGCAGACAGATACGCAGTATTTT. Translation: CASSQDPRQTDTQYF.

The V gene is TRBV7-9, the J gene TRBJ1-1, with 7 bases identical to TRBD1. The trim removed 2 bases at V and 5 bases at J, leaving 2 bases unmatched. The CDR3 covers 13 residues. Germline V gene sequence: CDR1 SEHNR, CDR2 FQNEAQ (reference sequence). CDR3 protein: CASSLNRGTEAFF. CDR3 nucleotide sequence: TGTGCCAGCAGCTTAAACAGGGGAACTGAAGCTTTCTTT.

This chain uses TRBV2 with TRBJ2-4; TRBD1 agrees at 9 bases. CDR3 size: 13 residues. The V segment lost 6 bases and the J segment 8 bases; nucleotides outside the gene matches: 5. Germline V gives CDR1 SNHLY, CDR2 FYNNEI. Here the CDR3 DNA reads TGTGCCAGCAGAAGGACAGGGGAAGACATTCAGTACTTC. It encodes CASRRTGEDIQYF.

The chain employs TRBV5-1 and TRBJ1-6; D ambiguous. The CDR3 runs to 17 residues. The germline V and J ends were trimmed by 4 bases and 0 bases, with 14 bases remaining between them. Germline loops: CDR1 SGHRS, CDR2 YFSETQ. Here the CDR3 reads CASSPEAFSSYNSPLHF. Here the CDR3 DNA reads TGCGCCAGCAGCCCGGAGGCTTTCAGCTCCTATAATTCACCCCTCCACTTT.

The gene calls are TRBV4-3 and TRBJ1-4; no definite D call. Looked up from germline, CDR1 is LGHNA and CDR2 is YSLEER. Trimming removed 4 bases from V and 0 bases from J, with 9 bases in between. The length of the CDR3 is 15 residues. Here the CDR3 DNA reads TGCGCCAGCAGCCGCCAGACACCAACTAATGAAAAACTGTTTTTT. It specifies CASSRQTPTNEKLFF.

The chain has TRBV11-2 and TRBJ1-4; the match to TRBD1 covers 7 bases. The junction had 7 bases not matched to a gene; V was cut back by 5 bases and J by 7 bases. CDR3 length: 14 amino acids. In germline, CDR1 is SGHAT, CDR2 FQNNGV. CDR3 protein: CASSKRGLVEKLFF. As DNA, the CDR3 is TGTGCCAGCAGCAAAAGGGGGCTAGTTGAAAAACTGTTTTTT.

The chain joins TRBV15 to TRBJ1-6, with TRBD1 as a possible D gene (5 bases). The CDR3 has 18 amino acids. From germline, CDR1 is LNHNV and CDR2 YYDKDF (reference sequence). V was pared by 5 bases and J by 3 bases, with 20 bases between. Here the CDR3 reads CATSRTAGIPIYNSPLHF. In DNA form, the CDR3 reads TGTGCCACCAGCCGAACCGCAGGGATCCCGATCTATAATTCACCCCTCCACTTT. Supplemented by reference TRBV15 and TRBJ1-6, the full variable domain reads DAMVIQNPRYQVTQFGKPVTLSCSQTLNHNVMYWYQQKSSQAPKLLFHYYDKDFNNEADTPDNFQSRRPNTSFCFLDIRSPGLGDTAMYLCATSRTAGIPIYNSPLHFGNGTRLTVT.

J is TRBJ2-5 and V is TRBV4-2; TRBD2 agrees at 8 bases. The CDR3 is made up of 17 amino acids. Trimming cost V 1 base and J 5 bases; bases outside gene matches: 12. Germline V gene data show CDR1 as LGHNA and CDR2 as YNFKEQ. The CDR3: CASSQGMGRGGGETQYF. The CDR3 nucleotides read TGTGCCAGCAGCCAAGGCATGGGACGGGGGGGTGGGGAGACCCAGTACTTC.

The rearrangement uses TRBV7-2 and TRBJ1-2, with a weak D call TRBD1 (5 bases). The germline CDR1 and CDR2 sequences are SGHTA and FQGNSA. With 2 bases removed from V and 4 bases from J, the gap between germline ends came to 5 bases. The CDR3 runs 12 residues. For the CDR3, the DNA is TGTGCCAGCAGCTTAACAGGCTATGGCTACACCTTC. This codes for CASSLTGYGYTF.

The V and J genes are TRBV7-3 and TRBJ2-7; TRBD2 matches at 12 bases. Germline loops: CDR1 SGHTA, CDR2 FQGTGA. This CDR3 contains 18 residues. With 1 base clipped from V and 5 bases from J, the junction kept 12 bases outside the gene matches. CDR3 in DNA: TGTGCCAGCAGCTTAAAGGCCGCCTCTAGCGGGGGGGCGAACGAGCAGTACTTC. It codes for CASSLKAASSGGANEQYF.

The chain employs TRBV25-1 and TRBJ2-5, with TRBD1 identical over 8 bases. The CDR3 covers 14 residues. The germline CDR1 and CDR2 sequences are MGHDK and SYGVNS. Unmatched junction bases numbered 8, after V lost 4 bases and J lost 7 bases. This chain's CDR3 is CASSASPTGGTQYF. CDR3 in DNA: TGTGCCAGCAGTGCCAGCCCCACAGGGGGGACCCAGTACTTC. Full variable domain (missing parts from reference TRBV25-1 and TRBJ2-5): EADIYQTPRYLVIGTGKKITLECSQTMGHDKMYWYQQDPGMELHLIHYSYGVNSTEKGDLSSESTVSRIRTEHFPLTLESARPSHTSQYLCASSASPTGGTQYFGPGTRLLVL.

J is TRBJ1-5 and V is TRBV6-5, with D unresolved. This CDR3 contains 15 residues. Trimming cost V 5 bases and J 0 bases, with 11 bases left between them. CDR1 and CDR2 from the germline V gene are MNHEY and SVGAGI. The CDR3 spells CASSRNSYSNQPQHF. The CDR3 coding sequence is TGTGCCAGCAGTCGGAACAGCTATAGCAATCAGCCCCAGCATTTT.

This chain joins TRBV19 and TRBJ1-2, with D maybe TRBD1 (5 bases). Germline V gene data show CDR1 as LNHDA and CDR2 as SQIVND (reference sequence). Trimming shortened V by 7 bases and J by 7 bases, and 16 bases separated the two germline ends. The CDR3 runs 13 residues. In DNA, the CDR3 is TGTGCCAGTACGTTGTATCGCGGGGGTGGCTACACCTTC. This sequence encodes CASTLYRGGGYTF.

This clone was counted once. This chain links TRBV15 with TRBJ1-2; D is possibly TRBD1 (5 bases). CDR1 is LNHNV and CDR2 is YYDKDF in the germline V gene (reference sequence). The CDR3 sequence is 13 residues long. V was cut by 5 bases and J by 7 bases, with 14 bases left in between. CDR3 sequence: CATSGHVGGGYTF. The CDR3 DNA is TGTGCCACCAGCGGTCATGTGGGGGGTGGCTACACCTTC.

The V gene is TRBV9, the J gene TRBJ2-7, with 8 positions matching TRBD2. CDR1 and CDR2 (germline): SGDLS, YYNGEE. V lost 4 bases to trimming and J lost 2 bases; unmatched junction nucleotides: 11. This CDR3 spans 16 amino acids. The CDR3 here is CASSPRWGGGTYEQYF. DNA of the CDR3: TGTGCCAGCAGCCCCCGGTGGGGCGGGGGGACCTACGAGCAGTACTTC.

The V call is TRBV14, the J call TRBJ1-5; TRBD1 might be the D (6 bases). The CDR3 is made up of 14 amino acids. V was pared by 3 bases and J by 3 bases, with 9 bases between. From germline, CDR1 is SGHDN and CDR2 FVKESK. The CDR3 DNA sequence: TGTGCCAGCAGCCATACAGGGTACAATCAGCCCCAGCATTTT. The encoded protein is CASSHTGYNQPQHF.

This chain joins TRBV9 and TRBJ2-3, with 9 bases identical to TRBD2. Germline-derived CDR1 and CDR2 are SGDLS and YYNGEE. V shed 4 bases, J shed 0 bases, and the junction held 15 bases outside the gene matches. The CDR3 runs to 19 residues. CDR3 protein: CASSSLFGTSFPSTDTQYF. The CDR3 nucleotides are TGTGCCAGCAGCTCACTTTTTGGGACTAGCTTCCCTAGCACAGATACGCAGTATTTT. Looking up the rest from reference TRBV9 and TRBJ2-3 gives the full variable domain: DSGVTQTPKHLITATGQRVTLRCSPRSGDLSVYWYQQSLDQGLQFLIQYYNGEERAKGNILERFSAQQFPDLHSELNLSSLELGDSALYFCASSSLFGTSFPSTDTQYFGPGTRLTVL.

CDR3 in amino acids: CSVGVAIETQYF. CDR3 nucleotide sequence: TGCAGCGTTGGGGTAGCGATAGAGACCCAGTACTTC. The chain carries TRBV29-1 and TRBJ2-5; tentatively, D is TRBD2 (5 bases). V dropped 4 bases and J dropped 4 bases, with 10 bases sitting between them. The CDR3 has 12 amino acids. CDR1 and CDR2 from the germline V gene are SQVTM and ANQGSEA.

The chain combines TRBV13 with TRBJ2-5, with 9 bases identical to TRBD2. The CDR3 has 17 amino acids. CDR1 is PRHDT and CDR2 is FYEKMQ in the germline V gene (reference sequence). The J segment lost 1 base and the V segment lost 4 bases, leaving 10 bases of the junction unmatched. As DNA, the CDR3 is TGTGCCAGCAGCTCCGGATTTTGGCGGGGGGGCCAAGAGACCCAGTACTTC. This encodes CASSSGFWRGGQETQYF.

This clone was detected only once. The chain joins TRBV19 to TRBJ1-1, with 11 bases matching TRBD1. Germline V gives CDR1 LNHDA, CDR2 SQIVND (reference sequence). V lost 5 bases and J lost 6; bases outside the gene matches: 8. The CDR3 totals 15 residues. The CDR3 sequence is CASSPRDRGTSEAFF. CDR3 in DNA: TGTGCCAGTAGTCCCAGGGACAGGGGGACGTCTGAAGCTTTCTTT.